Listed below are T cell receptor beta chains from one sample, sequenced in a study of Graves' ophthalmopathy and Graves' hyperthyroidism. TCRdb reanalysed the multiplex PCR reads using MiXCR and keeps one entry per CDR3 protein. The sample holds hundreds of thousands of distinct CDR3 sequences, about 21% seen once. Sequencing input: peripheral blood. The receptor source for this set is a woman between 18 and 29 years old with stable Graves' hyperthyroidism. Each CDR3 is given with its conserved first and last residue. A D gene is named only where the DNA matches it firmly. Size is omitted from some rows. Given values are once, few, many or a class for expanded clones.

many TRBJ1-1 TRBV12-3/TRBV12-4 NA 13 CATIRREGTEAFF TGTGCCACTATTAGACGGGAAGGCACTGAAGCTTTCTTT
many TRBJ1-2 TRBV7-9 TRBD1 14 CASSPLTGIYGYTF TGTGCCAGCAGCCCATTGACAGGGATATACGGCTACACCTTC
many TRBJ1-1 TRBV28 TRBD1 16 CASSFRTGSGNTEAFF TGTGCCAGCAGTTTTCGGACAGGGTCAGGAAACACTGAAGCTTTCTTT
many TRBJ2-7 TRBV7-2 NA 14 CASSPPERSYEQYF TGTGCCAGCAGCCCCCCCGAGAGGTCCTACGAGCAGTACTTC
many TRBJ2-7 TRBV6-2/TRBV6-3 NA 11 CASSYGAGQYF TGTGCCAGCAGTTACGGGGCAGGACAGTACTTC
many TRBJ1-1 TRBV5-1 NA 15 CASSSGGRVNTEAFF TGCGCCAGCAGCTCAGGAGGGCGGGTGAACACTGAAGCTTTCTTT
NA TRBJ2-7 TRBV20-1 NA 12 CSARDRRYELYF TGCAGTGCTAGAGATCGGCGCTACGAGCTGTACTTC
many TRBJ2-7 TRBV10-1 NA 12 CASSPIRWGQYF TGCGCCAGCAGTCCGATAAGATGGGGGCAGTACTTC
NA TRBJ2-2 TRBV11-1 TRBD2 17 CASSPRPSGRGTGELFF TGTGCCAGCAGCCCCAGACCTAGCGGGAGGGGAACCGGGGAGCTGTTTTTT
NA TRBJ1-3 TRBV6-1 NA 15 CASSDPGYSGNTIYF TGTGCCAGCAGTGACCCGGGATACTCTGGAAACACCATATATTTT
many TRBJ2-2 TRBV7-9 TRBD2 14 CASSLEGLARELFF TGTGCCAGCAGCTTAGAGGGACTAGCAAGGGAGCTGTTTTTT
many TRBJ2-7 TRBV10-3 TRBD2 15 CAISESTSGSHEQYF TGTGCCATCAGTGAGTCGACTAGCGGGAGCCACGAGCAGTACTTC
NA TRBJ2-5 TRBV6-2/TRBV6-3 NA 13 CASSPALGETQYF TGTGCCAGCAGTCCCGCCCTGGGGGAGACCCAGTACTTC
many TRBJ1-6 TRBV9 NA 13 CASSVEWDSPLHF TGTGCCAGCAGCGTAGAGTGGGATTCACCCCTCCACTTT
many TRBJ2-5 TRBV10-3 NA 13 CAISDRSQETQYF TGTGCCATCAGTGACAGATCCCAAGAGACCCAGTACTTC
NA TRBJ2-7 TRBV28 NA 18 CASSSIASTGYVLDEQYF TGTGCCAGCAGTTCCATCGCGTCTACAGGCTACGTATTAGACGAGCAGTACTTC
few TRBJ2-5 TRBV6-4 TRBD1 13 CASGRQGRETQYF TGTGCCAGCGGACGACAGGGGAGAGAGACCCAGTACTTC
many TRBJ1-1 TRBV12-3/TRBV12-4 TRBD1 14 CASSPRTGRTEAFF TGTGCCAGCAGTCCCCGGACAGGGAGGACTGAAGCTTTCTTT
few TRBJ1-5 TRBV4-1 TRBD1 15 CASSQTGGLNQPQHF TGCGCCAGCAGCCAGACAGGGGGCCTTAATCAGCCCCAGCATTTT
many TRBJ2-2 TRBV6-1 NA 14 CASSLDSNTGELFF TGTGCCAGCAGTCTGGACAGCAACACCGGGGAGCTGTTTTTT
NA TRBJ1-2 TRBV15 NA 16 CATSSVGPPNNYGYTF TGTGCCACCAGCAGCGTGGGACCGCCAAATAACTATGGCTACACCTTC
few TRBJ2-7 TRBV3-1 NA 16 CASSQGGGAGTYEQYF TGTGCCAGCAGCCAAGGAGGGGGGGCGGGCACCTACGAGCAGTACTTC
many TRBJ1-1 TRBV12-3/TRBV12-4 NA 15 CASSSTGPENTEAFF TGTGCCAGCAGTTCGACAGGACCTGAGAACACTGAAGCTTTCTTT
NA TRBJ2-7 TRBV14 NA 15 CASSQEMRSPYEQYF TGTGCCAGCAGCCAAGAGATGAGATCTCCCTACGAGCAGTACTTC
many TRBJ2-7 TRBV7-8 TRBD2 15 CASSFQGLAGAGEDF TGTGCCAGCAGCTTCCAAGGACTAGCGGGAGCGGGCGAGGACTTC
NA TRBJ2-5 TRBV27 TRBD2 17 CASSLPAGGSKEETQYF TGTGCCAGCAGTTTGCCAGCGGGAGGGTCCAAGGAAGAGACCCAGTACTTC
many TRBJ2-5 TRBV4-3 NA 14 CASSQDPWEETQYF TGCGCCAGCAGCCAAGATCCCTGGGAAGAGACCCAGTACTTC
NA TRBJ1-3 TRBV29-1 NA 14 CSVAQDDSGNTIYF TGCAGCGTTGCGCAGGATGACTCTGGAAACACCATATATTTT
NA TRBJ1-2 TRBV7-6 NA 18 CASSLVPGSRPTIYGYTF TGTGCCAGCAGCTTAGTTCCGGGGTCTCGACCGACTATTTATGGCTACACCTTC
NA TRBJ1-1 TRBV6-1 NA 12 CASSATGAEAFF TGTGCCAGCAGTGCTACGGGGGCTGAAGCTTTCTTT
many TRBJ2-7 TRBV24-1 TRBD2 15 CATSDGGSRPYEQYF TGTGCCACCAGTGACGGGGGGTCCCGGCCCTACGAGCAGTACTTC
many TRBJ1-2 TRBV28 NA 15 CASSLTLWGNYGYTF TGTGCCAGCAGTCTCACCCTGTGGGGTAACTATGGCTACACCTTC
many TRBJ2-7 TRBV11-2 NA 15 CASSLVTGPIYEQYF TGTGCCAGCAGCTTAGTAACAGGGCCGATCTACGAGCAGTACTTC
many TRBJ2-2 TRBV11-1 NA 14 CASSSPPESGELFF TGTGCCAGCAGCTCACCTCCTGAGTCCGGGGAGCTGTTTTTT
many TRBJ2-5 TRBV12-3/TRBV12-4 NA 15 CASSFRPGRQETQYF TGTGCCAGCAGTTTCCGTCCGGGCCGCCAAGAGACCCAGTACTTC